These 15 T cell receptor beta chains originate from one sample sequenced in a study of cytomegalovirus exposure and HLA in healthy donors. The PCR employed 60 Vbeta primers together with 13 Jbeta primers. Only in-frame clones appear in the TCRdb table, and some are missing; sequencing was by immunoSEQ multiplex PCR. Of about 200,000 clones in the sample, 65% to 80% were seen once. Sequencing input: PBMCs. These receptors came from a man aged 50 or older in good health and CMV-seronegative.

This sequence joins TRBV9 and TRBJ2-2; tentatively, D is TRBD2 (7 bases). The V gene lost 3 bases and the J gene lost 5 bases, with 11 bases spanning the gap. Germline CDR1 SGDLS, CDR2 YYNGEE. The CDR3 totals 14 residues. The CDR3 DNA reads TGTGCCAGCAGCGCCCGGGGGGCGACCGGGGAGCTGTTTTTT. It is translated as CASSARGATGELFF.

This clone was detected a few times. This sequence joins TRBV4-1 and TRBJ1-2; D call uncertain. Germline assignment: CDR1 MGHRA and CDR2 YSYEKL. V was trimmed by 0 bases and J by 4 bases, leaving 12 bases between them. The CDR3 loop spans 15 amino acids. CDR3 DNA sequence: TGCGCCAGCAGCCAAGATTTCGGAGGTTTCTATGGCTACACCTTC. This codes for CASSQDFGGFYGYTF.

This CDR3 reads CASSRGHEQYF. The CDR3 bases are TGTGCCAGCAGCAGGGGACACGAGCAGTACTTC. The V call is TRBV27, the J call TRBJ2-7; D is possibly TRBD1 (6 bases). This CDR3 has 11 residues. Germline CDR1 MNHEY, CDR2 SMNVEV (reference sequence). Trimming stripped 6 bases from V and 5 bases from J, with 8 bases between.

CDR3: CASSQDRPADTQYF. DNA of the CDR3: TGTGCCAGCAGCCAAGACAGACCAGCGGATACGCAGTATTTT. The genes are TRBV4-2 and TRBJ2-3; D is ambiguous. This CDR3 has 14 residues. The germline gives CDR1 LGHNA, CDR2 YNFKEQ. The V end was cut by 0 bases, the J end by 6 bases, with 10 bases between.

The V and J genes are TRBV5-1 and TRBJ2-3; 8 positions agree with TRBD2. V was clipped by 4 bases and J by 4 bases; unmatched bases: 11. The CDR3 is made up of 16 amino acids. Looked up from germline, CDR1 is SGHRS and CDR2 is YFSETQ. CDR3 in amino acids: CASSMGLGPGPDTQYF. In DNA form, the CDR3 reads TGCGCCAGCAGCATGGGACTAGGGCCGGGGCCAGATACGCAGTATTTT.

The chain joins TRBV27 to TRBJ2-7, with unresolved D. Germline V CDR1 and CDR2: MNHEY, SMNVEV (reference sequence). This CDR3 has 14 residues. Trimming pared 0 bases from V and 1 base from J, leaving 7 bases between. CDR3 residues: CASSLSSRSYEQYF. The CDR3 DNA is TGTGCCAGCAGTTTATCCTCCAGGTCCTACGAGCAGTACTTC.

The chain has TRBV5-1 and TRBJ2-5; TRBD2 agrees at 8 bases. This CDR3 comprises 15 residues. CDR1 is SGHRS and CDR2 is YFSETQ in the germline V gene. The ends lost 1 base at V and 5 bases at J; junction bases unmatched: 7. In nucleotides, the CDR3 is TGCGCCAGCAGCTTGTCAGCGGGAGTACGCGAGACCCAGTACTTC. As protein: CASSLSAGVRETQYF.

J is TRBJ2-3 and V is TRBV5-4; 7 positions match TRBD1. This CDR3 has 15 amino acids. Germline V lookup: CDR1 SGHNT, CDR2 YYREEE (reference sequence). V shed 3 bases, J shed 1 base, and the junction held 5 bases outside the gene matches. The CDR3 DNA sequence: TGTGCCAGCAGCTCCCGGGACAGTCGCACAGATACGCAGTATTTT. This translates into CASSSRDSRTDTQYF.

V usage is TRBV6-1 and J usage is TRBJ1-2; D not resolved. The V end was cut by 2 bases, the J end by 6 bases, with 13 bases between. Germline V lookup: CDR1 MNHNS, CDR2 SASEGT. The CDR3 length is 14 residues. CDR3 region: CASSELEGLNGYTF. The DNA for the CDR3 is TGTGCCAGCAGTGAATTGGAGGGCTTGAATGGCTACACCTTC.

For the CDR3, the DNA is TGTGCCAGCAGTCCGAGGAGAGATGAGACCCAGTACTTC. This sequence encodes CASSPRRDETQYF. The V gene is TRBV27, the J gene TRBJ2-5; D is uncertain. CDR1 MNHEY and CDR2 SMNVEV come from the germline V gene (reference sequence). The CDR3 is 13 amino acids. V lost 5 bases to trimming and J lost 5 bases, with 12 bases between them.

In this sample, this clone turned up once. The rearrangement links TRBV6-5 to TRBJ2-2; D not certain. This CDR3 contains 14 residues. CDR1 and CDR2 (germline): MNHEY, SVGAGI. V lost 7 bases and J 7 bases, leaving 16 bases between the germline ends. Here the CDR3 reads CASTSHQVLGELFF. CDR3 bases: TGTGCCAGCACAAGCCATCAGGTGCTCGGGGAGCTGTTTTTT.

This chain connects TRBV11-3 to TRBJ2-2; 14 bases map to TRBD2. The CDR3 sequence is 17 residues long. With 3 bases clipped from V and 7 bases from J, the junction kept 7 bases outside the gene matches. Germline loops: CDR1 SGHNT, CDR2 YENEEA. CDR3 protein: CASSFGLAGGWSGELFF. The CDR3, as DNA: TGTGCCAGCAGCTTTGGACTAGCGGGAGGATGGAGCGGGGAGCTGTTTTTT.

This clone was counted only a few times. The same CDR3 arises from other DNA sequences in this sample as well. V is TRBV15 and J is TRBJ1-5, with a weak D call TRBD1 (6 bases). Germline V gene sequence: CDR1 LNHNV, CDR2 YYDKDF (reference sequence). With 0 bases removed from V and 5 bases from J, the gap between germline ends came to 8 bases. The CDR3 loop spans 14 amino acids. CDR3 nucleotides: TGTGCCACCAGCAGAGACCCAGGGGATCAGCCCCAGCATTTT. It specifies CATSRDPGDQPQHF.

The chain joins TRBV5-1 to TRBJ2-3; 9 bases are shared with TRBD2. The ends lost 4 bases at V and 0 bases at J; junction bases unmatched: 3. Germline lookup yields CDR1 SGHRS and CDR2 YFSETQ. The CDR3 consists of 15 residues. Written as DNA, the CDR3 is TGCGCCAGCAGCCGCGGGAGGGATAGCACAGATACGCAGTATTTT. Translated: CASSRGRDSTDTQYF.

In its sample, this clone was seen a few times. The chain carries TRBV7-6 and TRBJ2-3; the match to TRBD1 covers 8 bases. This CDR3 is built from 15 residues. In germline, CDR1 is SGHVS, CDR2 FNYEAQ. The trim removed 4 bases at V and 2 bases at J, leaving 5 bases unmatched. The CDR3, as DNA: TGTGCCAGCAGCTATTGGGACAGGAACACAGATACGCAGTATTTT. It codes for CASSYWDRNTDTQYF.